These T cell receptor beta chains were read from a single sample in a study of STAT5B mutations in CD4+ large granular lymphocyte leukemia. Assay used: immunoSEQ multiplex PCR; TCRdb lists only in-frame clones, some missing. This table holds approximately 30,000 clones, more than 65% found once. The source material was CD4+ T cells from blood buffy coats. These TCRs come from a human donor in good health. Both conserved end residues are part of each CDR3. Each record gives: D gene, J gene, V gene, clone size, CDR3 protein, CDR3 DNA. A D gene is named only where the DNA matches it firmly. Part of the rows lack a size; the others show once, few, many or a class for expanded clones.

-,TRBJ2-5,TRBV6-5,-,CASSGARKRRETQYF,TGTGCCAGCAGTGGGGCCAGGAAGAGGCGAGAGACCCAGTACTTC
-,TRBJ1-3,TRBV5-1,once,CASSMAFSGNTIYF,TGCGCCAGCAGCATGGCCTTCTCTGGAAACACCATATATTTT
-,TRBJ1-5,TRBV5-8,few,CASSWTGNQPQHF,TGTGCCAGCAGCTGGACAGGCAATCAGCCCCAGCATTTT
-,TRBJ2-7,TRBV6-6,once,CASSRAGTDSYEQYF,TGTGCCAGCAGTAGGGCCGGGACGGACTCCTACGAGCAGTACTTC
-,TRBJ2-2,TRBV2,-,CASTLRGLTGELFF,TGTGCCAGCACCCTCAGGGGTCTCACCGGGGAGCTGTTTTTT
-,TRBJ2-5,TRBV5-1,-,CASSLLETQYF,TGCGCCAGCAGCTTGTTAGAGACCCAGTACTTC
-,TRBJ2-3,TRBV29-1,-,CSVDSTDTQYF,TGCAGCGTTGATAGTACAGATACGCAGTATTTT
TRBD1,TRBJ2-4,TRBV19,-,CASSTARGSSNIQYF,TGTGCCAGTAGTACCGCCAGGGGGAGTTCGAACATTCAGTACTTC
TRBD2,TRBJ2-1,TRBV5-1,-,CASRLAGGREQFF,TGCGCCAGTAGACTAGCGGGAGGACGGGAGCAGTTCTTC
TRBD1,TRBJ2-7,TRBV5-6,-,CASSWGTGDYEQYF,TGTGCCAGCAGCTGGGGGACAGGAGATTACGAGCAGTACTTC
TRBD2,TRBJ2-1,TRBV19,-,CASSLAGREYNEQFF,TGTGCCAGTAGTCTAGCGGGAAGAGAATACAATGAGCAGTTCTTC
-,TRBJ1-4,TRBV27,-,CASSLWGPDEKLFF,TGTGCCAGCAGTTTATGGGGACCCGATGAAAAACTGTTTTTT
TRBD2,TRBJ2-3,TRBV11-2,once,CASSLARAGEGTDTQYF,TGTGCCAGCAGCTTAGCCCGAGCGGGAGAAGGCACAGATACGCAGTATTTT
-,TRBJ2-5,TRBV20-1,-,CSARRETQYF,TGCAGTGCTAGGAGAGAGACCCAGTACTTC
TRBD2,TRBJ2-1,TRBV19,-,CASSPGLVGNEQFF,TGTGCCAGTAGTCCCGGACTAGTAGGGAATGAGCAGTTCTTC
-,TRBJ2-4,TRBV2,-,CASVLSAENIQYF,TGTGCCAGCGTCCTATCGGCTGAGAACATTCAGTACTTC
-,TRBJ1-1,TRBV11-2,-,CASSLGVISTEAFF,TGTGCCAGCAGCTTAGGGGTCATCAGCACTGAAGCTTTCTTT
-,TRBJ2-7,TRBV12-5,-,CASGPPGGKEQYF,TGTGCTAGTGGTCCCCCAGGCGGCAAGGAGCAGTACTTC
TRBD1,TRBJ1-1,TRBV19,-,CASRREGRGMNTEAFF,TGTGCCAGTAGGCGGGAGGGCAGGGGGATGAACACTGAAGCTTTCTTT
-,TRBJ1-5,TRBV30,once,CAWSGGAGQPQHF,TGTGCCTGGAGTGGAGGGGCGGGGCAGCCCCAGCATTTT
-,TRBJ1-1,TRBV5-4,-,CASSFAGETEAFF,TGTGCCAGCAGCTTCGCAGGGGAAACTGAAGCTTTCTTT
-,TRBJ2-7,TRBV6-1,-,CASSESSRTFYEQYF,TGTGCCAGCAGTGAAAGTAGCCGGACATTCTACGAGCAGTACTTC
-,TRBJ1-1,TRBV11-2,-,CASSLAAGGSTEAFF,TGTGCCAGCAGCTTAGCAGCCGGAGGGAGCACTGAAGCTTTCTTT
-,TRBJ1-6,TRBV7-8,-,CASSPTGWSSYNSPLHF,TGTGCCAGCAGCCCTACAGGGTGGAGCTCCTATAATTCACCCCTCCACTTT
-,TRBJ2-1,TRBV13,-,CASSVTGTTQFF,TGTGCCAGCAGCGTCACCGGGACGACGCAGTTCTTC
-,TRBJ2-7,TRBV6-5,-,CASSYLLAGDRGEQYF,TGTGCCAGCAGTTACCTCTTGGCAGGGGACCGGGGCGAGCAGTACTTC
TRBD1,TRBJ2-1,TRBV5-6,-,CASSLAGRRGLNNEQFF,TGTGCCAGCAGCTTGGCCGGGCGCAGGGGGCTTAACAATGAGCAGTTCTTC
-,TRBJ2-1,TRBV5-1,-,CASSLDFNEQFF,TGCGCCAGCAGCTTGGATTTCAATGAGCAGTTCTTC